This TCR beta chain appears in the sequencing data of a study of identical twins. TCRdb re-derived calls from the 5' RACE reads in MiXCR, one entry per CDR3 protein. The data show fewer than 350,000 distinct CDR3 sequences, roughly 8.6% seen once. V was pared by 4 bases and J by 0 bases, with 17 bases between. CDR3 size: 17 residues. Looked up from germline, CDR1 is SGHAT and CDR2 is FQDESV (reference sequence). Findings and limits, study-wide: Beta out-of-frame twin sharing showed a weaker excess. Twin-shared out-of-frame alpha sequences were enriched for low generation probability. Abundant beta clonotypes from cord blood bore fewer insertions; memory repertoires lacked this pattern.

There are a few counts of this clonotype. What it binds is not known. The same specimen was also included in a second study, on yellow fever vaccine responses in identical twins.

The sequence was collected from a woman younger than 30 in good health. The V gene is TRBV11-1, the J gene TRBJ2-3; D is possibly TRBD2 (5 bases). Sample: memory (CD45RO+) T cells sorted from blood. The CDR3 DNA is TGTGCCAGCAGCTCAAACGGGGTGGGCCTAAGCACAGATACGCAGTATTTT. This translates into CASSSNGVGLSTDTQYF.